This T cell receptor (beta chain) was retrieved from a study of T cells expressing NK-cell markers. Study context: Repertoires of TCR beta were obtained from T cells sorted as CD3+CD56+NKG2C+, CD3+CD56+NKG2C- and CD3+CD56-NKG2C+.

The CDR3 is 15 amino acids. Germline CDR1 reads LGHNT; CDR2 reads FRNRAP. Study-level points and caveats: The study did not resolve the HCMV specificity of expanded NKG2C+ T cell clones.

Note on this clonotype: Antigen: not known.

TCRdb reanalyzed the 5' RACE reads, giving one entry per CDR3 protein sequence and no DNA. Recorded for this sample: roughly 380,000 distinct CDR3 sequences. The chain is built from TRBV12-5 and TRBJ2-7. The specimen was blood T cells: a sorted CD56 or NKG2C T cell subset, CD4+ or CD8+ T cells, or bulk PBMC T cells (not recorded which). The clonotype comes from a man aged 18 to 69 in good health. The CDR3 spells CASGLEALWSYEQYF.